The entry below describes one TCR beta chain. CDR3 length equals 12 residues. From germline, CDR1 is MNHNS and CDR2 SASEGT. Trimming stripped 1 base from V and 7 bases from J, with 7 bases between. Recruited during active infection, patients (from Seattle) were subsequently followed longitudinally. The source of the sample is a study of blood T cell repertoires in COVID-19. Study context: Whether acute or convalescent, the COVID-19 samples came from the United States, Italy and Spain. T cells, B-cell-depleted T cells, or PBMCs provided the cDNA or gDNA that served as material.

In the authors' workflow: Researchers report that nucleated cell counts were estimated from reference gene primer amplification. Data came from immunoSEQ multiplex PCR; TCRdb stores just in-frame clones and leaves some out. The V and J calls and clone size come from that table; D and trimming were worked out from the DNA. The sample has more than 85,000 clones; around 90% are singletons. V usage is TRBV6-1 and J usage is TRBJ1-2; D gene ambiguous. This TCR was sampled from a woman aged 50 to 60 with COVID-19, enrolled during active disease. Sample: peripheral blood. As DNA, the CDR3 is TGTGCCAGCAGTGAAGGCTATGCTGGCTACACCTTC. This encodes CASSEGYAGYTF.